Reported below is one TCR beta chain. Its antigen is as yet unknown. Method: immunoSEQ multiplex PCR; TCRdb's copy keeps in-frame clones and lacks some. The table lists 100,000 or so clones, roughly 96% of them singletons. This specimen comes from a study of T cells in pancreatic ductal adenocarcinoma. Selected pancreatic ductal adenocarcinoma patients had undergone surgery without neoadjuvant therapy. Whole-study results and caveats: Enrichment of CD45RO+ effector over naive T cells in tumors may bias clonality. No significant tumor-blood clonality difference; means were about 0.1 and 0.07. Compared with tumor, blood showed more total productive templates and around 8-fold more clonotypes.

The CDR3 has 12 residues. The V end lost 4 bases, the J end lost 3 bases, and 9 bases lay between the germline ends. Germline CDR1 reads GTSNPN; CDR2 reads SVGIG (reference sequence). The chain links TRBV30 to TRBJ2-5; the D gene is possibly TRBD1 (5 bases). The TCR sequence derives from a human donor with pancreatic ductal adenocarcinoma. Sample: PBMCs. The CDR3 sequence is CAWNTGEETQYF. The CDR3 DNA sequence: TGTGCCTGGAATACAGGAGAAGAGACCCAGTACTTC.